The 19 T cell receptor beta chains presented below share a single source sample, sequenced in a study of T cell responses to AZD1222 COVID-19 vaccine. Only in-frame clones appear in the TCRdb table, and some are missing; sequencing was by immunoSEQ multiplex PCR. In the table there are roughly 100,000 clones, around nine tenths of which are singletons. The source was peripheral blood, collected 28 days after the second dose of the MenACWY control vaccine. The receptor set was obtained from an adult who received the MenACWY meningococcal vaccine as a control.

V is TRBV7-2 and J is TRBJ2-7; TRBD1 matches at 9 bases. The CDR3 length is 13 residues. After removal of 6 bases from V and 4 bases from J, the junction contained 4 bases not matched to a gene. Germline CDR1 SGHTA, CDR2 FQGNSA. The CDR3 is CASRTGGQYEQYF. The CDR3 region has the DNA TGTGCCAGCAGAACAGGGGGCCAGTACGAGCAGTACTTC.

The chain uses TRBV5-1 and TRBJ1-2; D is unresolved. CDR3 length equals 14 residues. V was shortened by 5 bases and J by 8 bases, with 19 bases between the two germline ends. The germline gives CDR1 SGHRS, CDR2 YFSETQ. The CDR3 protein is CASSLTDQEKGYTF. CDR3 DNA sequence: TGCGCCAGCAGTCTCACGGATCAGGAGAAGGGCTACACCTTC.

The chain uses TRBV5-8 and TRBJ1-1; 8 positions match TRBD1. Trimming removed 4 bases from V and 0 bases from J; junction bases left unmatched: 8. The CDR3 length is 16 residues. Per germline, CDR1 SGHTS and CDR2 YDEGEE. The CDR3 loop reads CASSTRQGSMNTEAFF. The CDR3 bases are TGTGCCAGCAGCACTAGACAGGGGTCGATGAACACTGAAGCTTTCTTT.

CDR3 DNA: TGTGCCAGCAGTTACATAACAGGGGGCGCCTCGAGGCAGCCCCAGCATTTT. It codes for CASSYITGGASRQPQHF. The rearrangement uses TRBV6-2 or TRBV6-3 and TRBJ1-5; 9 bases line up with TRBD1. CDR1 and CDR2 (germline): MNHEY, SVGEGT. The CDR3 runs to 17 residues. After removal of 2 bases from V and 7 bases from J, the junction contained 12 bases not matched to a gene.

The CDR3, as DNA: TGTGCCAGCAGCAGACAGGGATCAGGTTCACCCCTCCACTTT. Its translation: CASSRQGSGSPLHF. The V and J genes are TRBV6-2 or TRBV6-3 and TRBJ1-6; 7 bases are a match to TRBD1. This CDR3 is built from 14 residues. Germline V CDR1 and CDR2: MNHEY, SVGEGT. Germline trimming cut 6 bases from V and 9 bases from J; bases unmatched to any gene: 8.

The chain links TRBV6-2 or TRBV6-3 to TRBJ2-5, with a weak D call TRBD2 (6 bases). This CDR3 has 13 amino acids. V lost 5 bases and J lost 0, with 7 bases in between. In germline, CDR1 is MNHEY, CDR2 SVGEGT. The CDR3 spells CASSGDYQETQYF. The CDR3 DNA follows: TGTGCCAGCAGTGGGGACTACCAAGAGACCCAGTACTTC.

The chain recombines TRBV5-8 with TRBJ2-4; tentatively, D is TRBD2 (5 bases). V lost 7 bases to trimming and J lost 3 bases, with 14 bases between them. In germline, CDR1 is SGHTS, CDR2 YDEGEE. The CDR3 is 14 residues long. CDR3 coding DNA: TGTGCCAGCGTCCTTTACGGGGTCAAAAACATTCAGTACTTC. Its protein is CASVLYGVKNIQYF.

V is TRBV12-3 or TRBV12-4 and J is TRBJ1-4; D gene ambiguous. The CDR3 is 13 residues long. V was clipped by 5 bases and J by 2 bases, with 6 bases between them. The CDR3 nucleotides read TGTGCCAGCAGTCCGGGGACTAATGAAAAACTGTTTTTT. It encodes CASSPGTNEKLFF.

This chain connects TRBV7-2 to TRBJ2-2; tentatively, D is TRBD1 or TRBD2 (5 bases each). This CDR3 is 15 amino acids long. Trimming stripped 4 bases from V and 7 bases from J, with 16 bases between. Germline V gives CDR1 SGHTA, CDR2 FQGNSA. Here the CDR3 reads CASSSLGLTGGELFF. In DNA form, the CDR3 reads TGTGCCAGCAGCTCCCTAGGACTCACAGGCGGGGAGCTGTTTTTT.

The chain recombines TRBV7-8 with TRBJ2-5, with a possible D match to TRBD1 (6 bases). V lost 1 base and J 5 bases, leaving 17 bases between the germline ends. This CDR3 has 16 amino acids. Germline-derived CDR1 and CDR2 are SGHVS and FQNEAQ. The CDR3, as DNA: TGTGCCAGCAGCTTAGTCTTGGGGGCAGGGGAGGAGACCCAGTACTTC. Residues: CASSLVLGAGEETQYF.

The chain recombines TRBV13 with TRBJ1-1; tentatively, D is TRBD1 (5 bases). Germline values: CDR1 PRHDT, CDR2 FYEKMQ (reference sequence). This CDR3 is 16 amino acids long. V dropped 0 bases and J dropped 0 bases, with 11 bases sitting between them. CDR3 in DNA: TGTGCCAGCAGCTTAGGTCTCAGGGCAATGAACACTGAAGCTTTCTTT. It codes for CASSLGLRAMNTEAFF. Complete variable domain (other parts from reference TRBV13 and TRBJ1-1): AAGVIQSPRHLIKEKRETATLKCYPIPRHDTVYWYQQGPGQDPQFLISFYEKMQSDKGSIPDRFSAQQFSDYHSELNMSSLELGDSALYFCASSLGLRAMNTEAFFGQGTRLTVV.

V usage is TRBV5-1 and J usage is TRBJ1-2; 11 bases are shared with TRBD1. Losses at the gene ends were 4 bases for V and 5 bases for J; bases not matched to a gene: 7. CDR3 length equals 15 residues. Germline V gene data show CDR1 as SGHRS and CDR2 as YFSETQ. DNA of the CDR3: TGCGCCAGCAGCCCGCGGACAGGGGGCTTATATGGCTACACCTTC. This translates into CASSPRTGGLYGYTF.

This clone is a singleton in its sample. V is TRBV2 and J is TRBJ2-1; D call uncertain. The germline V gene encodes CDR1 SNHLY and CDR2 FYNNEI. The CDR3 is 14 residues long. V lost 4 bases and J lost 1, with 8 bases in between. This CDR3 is CASSAERSYNEQFF. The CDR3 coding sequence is TGTGCCAGCAGTGCAGAAAGGTCCTACAATGAGCAGTTCTTC.

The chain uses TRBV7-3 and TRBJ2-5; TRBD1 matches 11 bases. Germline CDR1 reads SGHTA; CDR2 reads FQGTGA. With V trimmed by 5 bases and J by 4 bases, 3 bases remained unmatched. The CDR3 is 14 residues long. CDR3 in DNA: TGTGCCAGCAGCCCAGGGACAGGGGGAGAGACCCAGTACTTC. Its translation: CASSPGTGGETQYF.

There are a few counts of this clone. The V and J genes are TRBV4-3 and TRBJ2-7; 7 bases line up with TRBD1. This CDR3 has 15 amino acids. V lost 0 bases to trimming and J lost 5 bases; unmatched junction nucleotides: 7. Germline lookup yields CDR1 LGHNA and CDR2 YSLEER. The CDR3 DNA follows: TGCGCCAGCAGCCAAGAGAGGACGAGGGGGCACGAGCAGTACTTC. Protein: CASSQERTRGHEQYF.

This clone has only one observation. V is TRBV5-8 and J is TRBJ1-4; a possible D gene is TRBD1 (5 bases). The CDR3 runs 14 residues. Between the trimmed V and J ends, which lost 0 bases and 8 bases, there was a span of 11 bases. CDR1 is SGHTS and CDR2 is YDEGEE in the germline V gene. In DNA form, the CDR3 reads TGTGCCAGCAGCTTGGGAGGGGTTTGGGAAAAACTGTTTTTT. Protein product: CASSLGGVWEKLFF.

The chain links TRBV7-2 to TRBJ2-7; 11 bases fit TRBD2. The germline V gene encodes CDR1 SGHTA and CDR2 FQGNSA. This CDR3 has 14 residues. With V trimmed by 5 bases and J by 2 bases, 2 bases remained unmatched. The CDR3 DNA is TGTGCCAGCAGCAAGGGACTAGCGGCCTACGAGCAGTACTTC. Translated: CASSKGLAAYEQYF. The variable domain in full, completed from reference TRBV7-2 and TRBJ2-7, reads GAGVSQSPSNKVTEKGKDVELRCDPISGHTALYWYRQSLGQGLEFLIYFQGNSAPDKSGLPSDRFSAERTGGSVSTLTIQRTQQEDSAVYLCASSKGLAAYEQYFGPGTRLTVT.

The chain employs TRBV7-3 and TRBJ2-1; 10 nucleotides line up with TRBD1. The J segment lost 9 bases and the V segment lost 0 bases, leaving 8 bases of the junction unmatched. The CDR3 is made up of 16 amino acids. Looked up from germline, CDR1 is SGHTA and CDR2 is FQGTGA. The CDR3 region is CASSLTGTGALGEQFF. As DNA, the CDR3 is TGTGCCAGCAGCTTAACCGGGACAGGGGCCCTTGGTGAGCAGTTCTTC. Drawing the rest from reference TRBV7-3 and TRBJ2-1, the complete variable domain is GAGVSQTPSNKVTEKGKYVELRCDPISGHTALYWYRQSLGQGPEFLIYFQGTGAADDSGLPNDRFFAVRPEGSVSTLKIQRTERGDSAVYLCASSLTGTGALGEQFFGPGTRLTVL.

CDR3 residues: CAWSARANTGELFF. Written as DNA, the CDR3 is TGTGCCTGGAGTGCCAGGGCGAACACCGGGGAGCTGTTTTTT. The rearrangement links TRBV30 to TRBJ2-2; D may be TRBD1 (5 bases). Germline V lookup: CDR1 GTSNPN, CDR2 SVGIG (reference sequence). Trimming pared 1 base from V and 0 bases from J, leaving 6 bases between. The CDR3 spans 14 residues.